The T cell receptor (beta chain) under discussion was sequenced for a study of beta chain features in type 1 diabetes. Study conclusions and caveats: Type 1 diabetes patients showed a moderate but significant shortening of TCRB CDR3s in all four CD4+ subsets. Comparison showed that naive, central memory and Treg TCRB repertoires appeared more similar among patients than among healthy donors. The analysis here could not establish whether HLA type shapes TCRB rearrangement.

Note on this clone: The antigen is not known.

V shed 10 bases and J shed 1 base, with 16 bases lying between them. From germline, CDR1 is MNHNS and CDR2 SASEGT. CDR3 length: 14 amino acids. Of the isolated RNA, all was reverse transcribed, and so the sequenced material was expressed TCRB transcripts. Using immunoSEQ multiplex PCR, the repertoire was profiled, and TCRdb retains in-frame clones only, with some absent. Among roughly 730,000 clones listed, 13% were seen once. The clonotype was recovered from a man younger than 35 with type 1 diabetes. Sequences were obtained from naive CD4+ T cells from blood. The V gene is TRBV6-1, the J gene TRBJ1-1; D unresolved. CDR3 residues: CAIGPTLPNTEAFF. CDR3 nucleotides: TGTGCCATAGGACCTACCCTACCGAACACTGAAGCTTTCTTT.